What follows are 5 T cell receptor beta chains derived from one specimen sequenced in a study of cytomegalovirus exposure and HLA in healthy donors. The PCR made use of 60 Vbeta and 13 Jbeta primers. Produced via immunoSEQ multiplex PCR; TCRdb's table is partial and in-frame only. The top ten clones hold approximately 1.8% of a sample with roughly 130,000 clones, roughly 79% of them seen once. The sample consisted of PBMCs. These receptors originate from a woman in her thirties or forties in good health and CMV-seronegative.

The chain recombines TRBV7-3 with TRBJ2-1; no firm D call. The germline V gene encodes CDR1 SGHTA and CDR2 FQGTGA. Trimming took off 3 bases at V and 6 bases at J, with 12 bases between the two ends. The CDR3 runs 14 residues. CDR3 loop: CASSFSPSGNEQFF. The CDR3 DNA sequence: TGTGCCAGCAGCTTTTCCCCCTCCGGCAATGAGCAGTTCTTC.

The rearrangement links TRBV5-1 to TRBJ1-3, with 7 bases aligning to TRBD1. Germline V gene sequence: CDR1 SGHRS, CDR2 YFSETQ. V was clipped by 4 bases and J by 4 bases; unmatched bases: 5. The CDR3 spans 14 residues. CDR3 coding DNA: TGCGCCAGCAGCCCAGACAGGGAAGGAAACACCATATATTTT. Translation gives CASSPDREGNTIYF.

This chain connects TRBV30 to TRBJ1-1; D gene ambiguous. There are 13 residues in the CDR3. CDR1 and CDR2 (germline): GTSNPN, SVGIG (reference sequence). The germline V and J ends were trimmed by 3 bases and 3 bases, with 11 bases remaining between them. CDR3 bases: TGTGCCTGGAGGGCTGGTTTGGACACTGAAGCTTTCTTT. Translation: CAWRAGLDTEAFF. Full variable domain (remainder filled in from reference TRBV30 and TRBJ1-1): SQTIHQWPATLVQPVGSPLSLECTVEGTSNPNLYWYRQAAGRGLQLLFYSVGIGQISSEVPQNLSASRPQDRQFILSSKKLLLSDSGFYLCAWRAGLDTEAFFGQGTRLTVV.

This chain joins TRBV10-3 and TRBJ1-1, with 10 bases aligning to TRBD1. Germline CDR1 is ENHRY and CDR2 is SYGVKD. The ends lost 5 bases at V and 4 bases at J; junction bases unmatched: 7. The CDR3 spans 15 residues. The CDR3 DNA reads TGTGCCATCAGTCCGGGACAGGGGTCGGCCACTGAAGCTTTCTTT. Amino acids: CAISPGQGSATEAFF.

The chain has TRBV27 and TRBJ1-1, with 7 bases lining up with TRBD1. From germline, CDR1 is MNHEY and CDR2 SMNVEV (reference sequence). This CDR3 spans 13 amino acids. J was trimmed by 1 base and V by 8 bases; bases with no gene match: 4. The CDR3 protein is CASARQGNTEAFF. CDR3 sequence (DNA): TGTGCCAGCGCGAGACAGGGGAACACTGAAGCTTTCTTT.